This T cell receptor (beta chain) was documented in a study of T-cell memory formation after mild COVID-19. Study observations and caveats: Clones contracting over day 15 to 85 were CD4/CD8 balanced, with later expanders leaning CD4+. Shrinking CD4+ clones resided mostly in CM and EM, and CD8+ ones in EMRA.

This clonotype has a count of ten or more. Its specificity is not known. From germline, CDR1 is MNHEY and CDR2 SMNVEV (reference sequence). The CDR3 has 12 residues. V was shortened by 3 bases and J by 5 bases, with 7 bases between the two germline ends. TCRdb processed the 5' RACE reads anew with MiXCR; each CDR3 protein has one entry. The top ten hold over 20% of the sample, which has about 350,000 distinct CDR3 sequences, around 13% seen once. Sequenced: PBMCs or a T cell subset sorted from them (not recorded which). The clonotype was recovered from a man aged 18 to 30 who had mild COVID-19 (a few samples of this study predate the infection). Cell type and time point are not known. The gene calls are TRBV27 and TRBJ1-1, with D uncertain. DNA for the CDR3: TGTGCCAGCAGTTTTTTTGGGACTGAAGCTTTCTTT. Its protein is CASSFFGTEAFF.